These 28 T cell receptor delta chains originate from one sample sequenced in a study of Vδ1+ human thymocytes. General study points: In the thymus, TRG and TRD repertoires looked highly polyclonal with Gaussian CDR3 lengths.

These receptors' antigens are unknown. The template was reverse-transcribed extracted RNA. The CDR3 regions were amplified by multiplex PCR from V-gene primers to a constant-region primer. TCRdb reapplied CATT to the multiplex PCR reads. This table has roughly 50,000 delta-chain clones, around a sixth appearing once. The sample consisted of Vdelta1+ gamma-delta thymocytes from the thymus. Subset in this sample: FACS-sorted CD3+ TCRalphabeta- TCRVdelta1+ TCRVdelta2- thymocytes. The receptor set was obtained from a boy younger than two who had congenital heart surgery.

This chain connects TRDV1 to TRDJ1; 10 nucleotides align to TRDD3. This CDR3 has 24 amino acids. Germline lookup yields CDR1 TSWWSYY and CDR2 QGS. The ends lost 0 bases at V and 0 bases at J; junction bases unmatched: 25. CDR3 DNA: TGTGCTCTTGGGGAACTTCGGACGACTCCAACACTGGGGGATTTTTACCCCTACACCGATAAACTCATCTTT. The encoded protein is CALGELRTTPTLGDFYPYTDKLIF.

The chain recombines TRDV1 with TRDJ1; D possibly uses TRDD2 or TRDD3 (6 bases each). Trimming left V 2 bases short and J 0 bases short, with 28 bases between. Germline CDR1 is TSWWSYY and CDR2 is QGS. The CDR3 totals 21 residues. The CDR3 protein is CALGEDKKLLRMLGDTDKLIF. CDR3 bases: TGTGCTCTTGGGGAAGATAAGAAGCTCCTACGAATGTTGGGGGACACCGATAAACTCATCTTT.

As to this clone: One junction end disagrees with the germline gene, perhaps due to a read error. V gene TRDV1 combines with J gene TRDJ1; no clear D gene. CDR1 is TSWWSYY and CDR2 is QGS in the germline V gene. The CDR3 is 19 residues long. The CDR3 DNA reads TGTGCTCTTGGGGAACCCCTATTAGGTGTGATATATCGGCCCGATAAACTCACCTTT. Amino acids: CALGEPLLGVIYRPDKLTF.

This chain links TRDV1 with TRDJ1, with a possible D match to TRDD3 (6 bases). Germline values: CDR1 TSWWSYY, CDR2 QGS. The V and J ends lost 0 bases and 0 bases respectively, with 23 bases between them. The CDR3 has 20 residues. Here the CDR3 reads CALGELSQLGPWRYTDKLIF. CDR3 DNA: TGTGCTCTTGGGGAACTATCCCAGCTGGGGCCCTGGCGGTACACCGATAAACTCATCTTT.

In this sample, this clone turned up a few times. This chain joins TRDV1 and TRDJ1, with 7 bases matching TRDD2. V lost 3 bases to trimming and J lost 1 base; unmatched junction nucleotides: 20. In germline, CDR1 is TSWWSYY, CDR2 QGS. The length of the CDR3 is 20 residues. In DNA, the CDR3 is TGTGCTCTTGGGGAGGATCGATTCCTACGTGAGGGATCGCGCACCGATAAACTCATCTTT. It translates to CALGEDRFLREGSRTDKLIF.

This chain joins TRDV1 and TRDJ1; 11 nucleotides agree with TRDD3. J gave up 2 bases and V 2 bases, and 31 bases lay outside the gene matches. This CDR3 has 25 amino acids. In germline, CDR1 is TSWWSYY, CDR2 QGS. The CDR3 bases are TGTGCTCTTGGGGAAAGCCCTCTTTTCCTATGGGGCCGTATGGGGGATACGCGAGTGACCGATAAACTCATCTTT. Encoded protein: CALGESPLFLWGRMGDTRVTDKLIF.

This clone has a handful of counts. The chain joins TRDV1 to TRDJ1; no clear D gene. The CDR3 has 16 residues. Germline CDR1 TSWWSYY, CDR2 QGS. Trimming left V 0 bases short and J 0 bases short, with 11 bases between. The CDR3 region has the DNA TGTGCTCTTGGGGAACTTCGTGGCCCGTACACCGATAAACTCATCTTT. This codes for CALGELRGPYTDKLIF.

This clone was detected a few times. The V gene is TRDV1, the J gene TRDJ1; 8 bases line up with TRDD3. CDR3 size: 20 residues. The ends lost 0 bases at V and 8 bases at J; junction bases unmatched: 23. CDR1 is TSWWSYY and CDR2 is QGS in the germline V gene. CDR3 residues: CALGELGLMGTLGARLKLIF. CDR3 DNA: TGTGCTCTTGGGGAACTGGGACTAATGGGGACACTGGGGGCTCGATTAAAACTCATCTTT.

This clone was seen more than once but under ten times. The chain uses TRDV1 and TRDJ1, with 12 bases aligning to TRDD3. The CDR3 is 25 amino acids. CDR1 TSWWSYY and CDR2 QGS come from the germline V gene. Germline trimming cut 2 bases from V and 3 bases from J; bases unmatched to any gene: 31. The CDR3 is CALGERNLLRPFTGGYFPTPDKLIF. The CDR3, as DNA: TGTGCTCTTGGGGAAAGGAACCTCCTACGTCCCTTCACTGGGGGATACTTCCCTACCCCCGATAAACTCATCTTT.

The V gene is TRDV1, the J gene TRDJ1, with D possibly TRDD3 on 5 matching bases. V lost 5 bases and J 0 bases, leaving 25 bases between the germline ends. Germline CDR1 TSWWSYY, CDR2 QGS. This CDR3 spans 19 amino acids. The CDR3 here is CALGLLPYPNDWYTDKLIF. The DNA of the CDR3 is TGTGCTCTTGGGTTGCTCCCCTATCCGAATGACTGGTACACCGATAAACTCATCTTT.

V is TRDV1 and J is TRDJ1; TRDD3 matches at 9 bases. Per the germline V gene, CDR1 is TSWWSYY and CDR2 is QGS. The CDR3 spans 23 residues. V dropped 4 bases and J dropped 0; count of bases not matched to a gene: 27. The CDR3 DNA follows: TGTGCTCTTGGGGTTATTGGTTTCCGTAACTGGGGGACTACCACCCTTTACACCGATAAACTCATCTTT. Residues: CALGVIGFRNWGTTTLYTDKLIF.

About this clone: Since a much larger clone is just one base distant, this may be a read error. The rearrangement uses TRDV2 and TRDJ1, with 8 bases fitting TRDD3. V was pared by 4 bases and J by 0 bases, with 9 bases of the junction left unmatched. The V gene's germline CDR1 is GEAIGNYY and CDR2 EKD. The CDR3 is made up of 16 amino acids. The chain's CDR3 is CACDWSWGRNTDKLIF. For the CDR3, the DNA is TGTGCCTGTGATTGGTCCTGGGGGAGGAACACCGATAAACTCATCTTT.

The chain employs TRDV1 and TRDJ1; 12 bases match TRDD3. This CDR3 is built from 29 residues. After removal of 0 bases from V and 6 bases from J, the junction contained 44 bases not matched to a gene. CDR1 TSWWSYY and CDR2 QGS come from the germline V gene. In nucleotides, the CDR3 is TGTGCTCTTGGGGAACTTTTGTTCCTACGTCCACATCTACGTCTAAATACTGGGGGATACTCTACCACCAACCATAAACTCATCTTT. Translation: CALGELLFLRPHLRLNTGGYSTTNHKLIF.

This clone was found a few times. This chain links TRDV1 with TRDJ1; D ambiguous. This CDR3 has 19 amino acids. Trimming shortened V by 0 bases and J by 1 base, and 21 bases separated the two germline ends. Germline CDR1 and CDR2: TSWWSYY and QGS. CDR3 nucleotides: TGTGCTCTTGGGGAACTGAGCCTAACGGGGCCTTTTCGCACCGATAAACTCATCTTT. Translation: CALGELSLTGPFRTDKLIF.

In its sample, this clone was seen a few times. The J gene is TRDJ1, the V gene TRDV1; TRDD3 agrees at 12 bases. Germline assignment: CDR1 TSWWSYY and CDR2 QGS. This CDR3 has 18 residues. J lost 6 bases, V lost 6 bases, and 17 bases had no gene match. CDR3 DNA sequence: TGTGCTCTTGGTCCCACTTCCTACGAACTGGGGGATACCAATAAACTCATCTTT. Translation gives CALGPTSYELGDTNKLIF.

This clone was seen a single time. Compared with germline, one end of the junction differs, possibly owing to a read error. The J gene is TRDJ1, the V gene TRDV2, with no clear D. In germline, CDR1 is GEAIGNYY, CDR2 EKD. The CDR3 is made up of 11 amino acids. CDR3 loop: CACDFTNKLIF. The CDR3 DNA reads as TGTGCCTGTGATTTCACCAATAAACTCATCTTT.

This clone was detected a few times. The V and J genes are TRDV1 and TRDJ1, with D perhaps TRDD3 (6 bases). The CDR3 contains 19 residues. Trimming shortened V by 2 bases and J by 0 bases, and 22 bases separated the two germline ends. Germline loops: CDR1 TSWWSYY, CDR2 QGS. The CDR3 DNA reads as TGTGCTCTTGGGGAAGCTCTGGCGTACTGGGTTCAGTACACCGATAAACTCATCTTT. Protein: CALGEALAYWVQYTDKLIF.

This clone was recorded a few times. This chain connects TRDV1 to TRDJ1; TRDD3 aligns across 7 bases. The germline CDR1 and CDR2 sequences are TSWWSYY and QGS. This CDR3 has 21 amino acids. V shed 0 bases and J 0 bases; nucleotides not matched to a gene: 19. CDR3 DNA: TGTGCTCTTGGGGAACTAGGAACCTCACTTCGATTACTGGGGTACACCGATAAACTCATCTTT. This gives the protein CALGELGTSLRLLGYTDKLIF.

This chain connects TRDV1 to TRDJ1; no reliable D call. This CDR3 comprises 14 residues. Germline V gene data show CDR1 as TSWWSYY and CDR2 as QGS. Trimming stripped 1 base from V and 4 bases from J, with 10 bases between. The CDR3 is CALGERGVGDKLIF. CDR3 bases: TGTGCTCTTGGGGAACGCGGAGTAGGCGATAAACTCATCTTT.

This chain connects TRDV1 to TRDJ1; 9 nucleotides align to TRDD3. V shed 0 bases, J shed 7 bases, and the junction held 18 bases outside the gene matches. The germline gives CDR1 TSWWSYY, CDR2 QGS. The CDR3 is made up of 19 amino acids. CDR3 region: CALGELSGPSGGFLSKLIF. CDR3 sequence (DNA): TGTGCTCTTGGGGAACTATCTGGTCCGTCTGGGGGATTTTTGTCTAAACTCATCTTT.

In its sample, this clone was seen a few times. V and J are TRDV1 and TRDJ1, with D possibly matching TRDD3 (5 bases). Germline values: CDR1 TSWWSYY, CDR2 QGS. Trimming pared 0 bases from V and 1 base from J, leaving 21 bases between. CDR3 length: 19 residues. The DNA for the CDR3 is TGTGCTCTTGGGGAACTTTCCACTGGTCTGGCCAAATTCACCGATAAACTCATCTTT. It translates to CALGELSTGLAKFTDKLIF.

The chain couples TRDV1 to TRDJ1, with 7 bases that match TRDD3. V lost 0 bases to trimming and J lost 4 bases; unmatched junction nucleotides: 17. From germline, CDR1 is TSWWSYY and CDR2 QGS. This CDR3 is built from 19 residues. CDR3 coding DNA: TGTGCTCTTGGGGAACTCTCTACAACGGGGGGATGTGCGGACGATAAACTCATCTTT. Translated, it gives CALGELSTTGGCADDKLIF.

The rearrangement links TRDV1 to TRDJ1; TRDD3 agrees at 7 bases. Germline CDR1 is TSWWSYY and CDR2 is QGS. The length of the CDR3 is 16 residues. The junction had 5 bases not matched to a gene; V was cut back by 1 base and J by 0 bases. DNA of the CDR3: TGTGCTCTTGGGGAACCCCTGGGGGCCAACACCGATAAACTCATCTTT. It translates to CALGEPLGANTDKLIF.

This chain connects TRDV1 to TRDJ1, with 11 positions matching TRDD3. Looked up from germline, CDR1 is TSWWSYY and CDR2 is QGS. CDR3 length equals 19 residues. Trimming cost V 0 bases and J 6 bases; bases outside gene matches: 15. CDR3 protein: CALGELKLLNVLGDNKLIF. As DNA, the CDR3 is TGTGCTCTTGGGGAACTAAAGCTTCTCAACGTACTGGGGGATAATAAACTCATCTTT.

J is TRDJ1 and V is TRDV1; a possible D gene is TRDD2 (5 bases). The CDR3 is 19 residues long. CDR1 is TSWWSYY and CDR2 is QGS in the germline V gene. Trimming cost V 1 base and J 4 bases, with 25 bases left between them. The CDR3 DNA sequence: TGTGCTCTTGGGGAACCAGCTTCTTTTACCCTACTGCAGTACGATAAACTCATCTTT. It yields the protein CALGEPASFTLLQYDKLIF.

This chain joins TRDV1 and TRDJ1; 9 nucleotides align to TRDD3. The germline V gene has CDR1 TSWWSYY and CDR2 QGS. The CDR3 length is 23 residues. Trimming at V came to 3 bases and at J to 0 bases, leaving 26 bases not matched to a gene. CDR3 in amino acids: CALGDSSFLPLGEPVFYTDKLIF. The DNA for the CDR3 is TGTGCTCTTGGGGACTCATCTTTCCTACCACTGGGGGAACCGGTCTTTTACACCGATAAACTCATCTTT.

The chain recombines TRDV1 with TRDJ1, with TRDD3 identical over 12 bases. The germline V gene has CDR1 TSWWSYY and CDR2 QGS. The CDR3 is 24 residues long. The ends lost 5 bases at V and 1 base at J; junction bases unmatched: 29. The CDR3 DNA sequence: TGTGCTCTTGGGCCCCAAGGGATACTCCTCGCCCTGGGGGATACGTTCTGGTGCACCGATAAACTCATCTTT. Its protein is CALGPQGILLALGDTFWCTDKLIF.

V usage is TRDV1 and J usage is TRDJ1; D is tentatively TRDD2 or TRDD3 (5 bases each). V lost 11 bases and J lost 7, with 23 bases in between. The CDR3 runs to 14 residues. CDR1 and CDR2 (germline): TSWWSYY, QGS. The DNA for the CDR3 is TGTGCTTTGATTTGGCCTTCGGGGGCGTTTAAACTCATCTTT. It is translated as CALIWPSGAFKLIF.